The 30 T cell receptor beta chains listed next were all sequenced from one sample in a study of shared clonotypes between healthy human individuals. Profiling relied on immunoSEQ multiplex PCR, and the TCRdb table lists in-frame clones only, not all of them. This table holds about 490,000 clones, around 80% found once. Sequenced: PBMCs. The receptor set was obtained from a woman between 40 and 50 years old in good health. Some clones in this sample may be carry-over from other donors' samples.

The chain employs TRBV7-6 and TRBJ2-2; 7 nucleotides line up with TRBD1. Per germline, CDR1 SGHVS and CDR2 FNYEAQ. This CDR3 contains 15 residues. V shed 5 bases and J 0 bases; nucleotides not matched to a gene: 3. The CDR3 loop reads CASSRGTANTGELFF. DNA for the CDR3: TGTGCCAGCAGCCGAGGGACAGCGAACACCGGGGAGCTGTTTTTT. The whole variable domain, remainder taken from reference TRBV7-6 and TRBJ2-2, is GAGVSQSPRYKVTKRGQDVALRCDPISGHVSLYWYRQALGQGPEFLTYFNYEAQQDKSGLPNDRFSAERPEGSISTLTIQRTEQRDSAMYRCASSRGTANTGELFFGEGSRLTVL.

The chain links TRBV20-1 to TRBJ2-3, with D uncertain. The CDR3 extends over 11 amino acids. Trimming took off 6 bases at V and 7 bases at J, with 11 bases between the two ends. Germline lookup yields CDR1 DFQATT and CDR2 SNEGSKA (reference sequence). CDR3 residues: CSADRSNTQYF. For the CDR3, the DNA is TGCAGTGCCGACCGGTCGAATACGCAGTATTTT.

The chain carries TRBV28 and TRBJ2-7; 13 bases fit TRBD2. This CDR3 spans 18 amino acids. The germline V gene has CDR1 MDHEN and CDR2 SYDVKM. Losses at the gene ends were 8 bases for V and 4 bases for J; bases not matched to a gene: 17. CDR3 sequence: CASSRTSGRGGPLYEQYF. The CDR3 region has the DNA TGTGCCAGCTCAAGGACTAGCGGGAGAGGAGGCCCACTTTACGAGCAGTACTTC.

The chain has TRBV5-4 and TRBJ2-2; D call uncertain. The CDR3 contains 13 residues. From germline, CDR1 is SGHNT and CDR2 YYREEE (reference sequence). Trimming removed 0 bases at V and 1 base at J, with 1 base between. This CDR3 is CASSLVNTGELFF. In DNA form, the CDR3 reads TGTGCCAGCAGCTTGGTGAACACCGGGGAGCTGTTTTTT.

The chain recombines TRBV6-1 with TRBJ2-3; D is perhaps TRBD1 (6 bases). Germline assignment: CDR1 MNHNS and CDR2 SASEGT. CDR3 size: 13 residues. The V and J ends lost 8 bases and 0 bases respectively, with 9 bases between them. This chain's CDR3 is CASRDTSTDTQYF. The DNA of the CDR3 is TGTGCCAGCCGGGACACTAGCACAGATACGCAGTATTTT.

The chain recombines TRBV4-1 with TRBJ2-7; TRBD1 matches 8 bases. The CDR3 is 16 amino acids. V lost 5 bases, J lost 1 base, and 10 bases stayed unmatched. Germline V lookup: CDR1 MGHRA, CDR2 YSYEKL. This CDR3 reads CASSYSYRDRSYEQYF. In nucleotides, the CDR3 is TGCGCCAGCAGCTATTCATACCGGGACAGGTCCTACGAGCAGTACTTC.

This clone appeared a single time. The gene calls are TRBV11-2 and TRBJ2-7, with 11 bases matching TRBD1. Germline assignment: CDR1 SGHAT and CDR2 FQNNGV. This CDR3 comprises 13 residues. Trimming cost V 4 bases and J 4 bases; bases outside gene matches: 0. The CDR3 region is CASSWDRGYEQYF. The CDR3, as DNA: TGTGCCAGCAGCTGGGACAGGGGGTACGAGCAGTACTTC.

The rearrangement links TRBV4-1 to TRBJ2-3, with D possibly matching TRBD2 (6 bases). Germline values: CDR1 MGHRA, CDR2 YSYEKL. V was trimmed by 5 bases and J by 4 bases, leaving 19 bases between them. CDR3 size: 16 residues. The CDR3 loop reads CASSRSLVGGPDTQYF. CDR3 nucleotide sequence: TGCGCCAGCAGCAGATCCCTAGTGGGAGGCCCAGATACGCAGTATTTT.

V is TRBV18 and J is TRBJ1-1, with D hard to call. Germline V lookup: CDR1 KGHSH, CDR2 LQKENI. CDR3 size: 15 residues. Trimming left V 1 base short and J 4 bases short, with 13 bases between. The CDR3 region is CASSPLLGFGTEAFF. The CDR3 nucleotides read TGTGCCAGCTCACCACTATTAGGGTTCGGCACTGAAGCTTTCTTT.

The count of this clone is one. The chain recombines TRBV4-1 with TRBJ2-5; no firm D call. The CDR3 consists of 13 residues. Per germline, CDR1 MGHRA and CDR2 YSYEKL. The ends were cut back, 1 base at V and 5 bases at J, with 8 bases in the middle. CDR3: CASSQVWPETQYF. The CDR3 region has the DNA TGCGCCAGCAGCCAAGTATGGCCGGAGACCCAGTACTTC.

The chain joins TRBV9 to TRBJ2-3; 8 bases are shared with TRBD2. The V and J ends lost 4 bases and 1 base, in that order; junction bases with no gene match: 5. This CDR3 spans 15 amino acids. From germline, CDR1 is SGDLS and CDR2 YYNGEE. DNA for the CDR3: TGTGCCAGCAGCTCCAAAGCGGGAGGCACAGATACGCAGTATTTT. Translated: CASSSKAGGTDTQYF.

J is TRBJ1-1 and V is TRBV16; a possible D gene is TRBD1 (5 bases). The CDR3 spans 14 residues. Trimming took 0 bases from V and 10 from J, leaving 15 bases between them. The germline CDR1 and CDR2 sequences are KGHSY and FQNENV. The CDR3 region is CASSQSGGAVGAFF. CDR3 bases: TGTGCCAGCAGCCAATCGGGAGGGGCGGTAGGAGCTTTCTTT.

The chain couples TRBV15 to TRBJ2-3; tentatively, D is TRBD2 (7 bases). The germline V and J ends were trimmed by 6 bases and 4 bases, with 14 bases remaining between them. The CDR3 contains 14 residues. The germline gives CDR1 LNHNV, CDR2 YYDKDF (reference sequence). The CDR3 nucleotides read TGTGCCACCAGGGTTGGGGGGGGCGCAGATACGCAGTATTTT. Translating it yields CATRVGGGADTQYF. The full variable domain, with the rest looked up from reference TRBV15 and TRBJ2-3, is DAMVIQNPRYQVTQFGKPVTLSCSQTLNHNVMYWYQQKSSQAPKLLFHYYDKDFNNEADTPDNFQSRRPNTSFCFLDIRSPGLGDTAMYLCATRVGGGADTQYFGPGTRLTVL.

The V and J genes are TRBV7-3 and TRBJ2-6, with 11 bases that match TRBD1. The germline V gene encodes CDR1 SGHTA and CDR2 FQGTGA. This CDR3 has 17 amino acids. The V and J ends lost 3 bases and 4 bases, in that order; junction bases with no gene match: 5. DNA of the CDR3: TGTGCCAGCAGCTTTGGGACAGGGGGATCGGGGGCCAACGTCCTGACTTTC. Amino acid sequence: CASSFGTGGSGANVLTF.

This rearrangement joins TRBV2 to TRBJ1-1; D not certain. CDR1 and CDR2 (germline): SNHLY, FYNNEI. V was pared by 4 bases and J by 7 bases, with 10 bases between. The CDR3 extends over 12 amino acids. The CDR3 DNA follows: TGTGCCAGCAGTGTAATAGTTCTTGAAGCTTTCTTT. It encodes CASSVIVLEAFF.

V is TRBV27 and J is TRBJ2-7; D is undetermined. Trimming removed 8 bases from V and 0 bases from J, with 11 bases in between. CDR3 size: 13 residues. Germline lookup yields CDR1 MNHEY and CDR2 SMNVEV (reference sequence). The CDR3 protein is CASAAGVSYEQYF. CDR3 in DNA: TGTGCCAGCGCTGCTGGCGTCTCCTACGAGCAGTACTTC.

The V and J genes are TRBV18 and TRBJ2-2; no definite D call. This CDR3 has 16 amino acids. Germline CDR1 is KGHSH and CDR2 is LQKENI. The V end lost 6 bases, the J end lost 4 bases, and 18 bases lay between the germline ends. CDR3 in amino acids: CASSPAASAGTGELFF. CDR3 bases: TGTGCCAGCTCGCCCGCGGCCTCTGCAGGCACCGGGGAGCTGTTTTTT.

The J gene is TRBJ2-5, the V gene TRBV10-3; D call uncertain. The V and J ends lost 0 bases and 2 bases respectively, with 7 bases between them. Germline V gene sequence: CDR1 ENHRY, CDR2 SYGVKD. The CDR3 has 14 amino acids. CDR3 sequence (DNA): TGTGCCATCAGTGAGTCAGAGAGGCAAGAGACCCAGTACTTC. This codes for CAISESERQETQYF.

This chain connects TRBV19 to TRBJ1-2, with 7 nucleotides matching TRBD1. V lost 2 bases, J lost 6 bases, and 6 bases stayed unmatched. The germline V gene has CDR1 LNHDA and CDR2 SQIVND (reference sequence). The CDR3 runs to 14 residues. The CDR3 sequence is CASSIPGQVDGYTF. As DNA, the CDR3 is TGTGCCAGTAGTATACCCGGACAGGTTGATGGCTACACCTTC.

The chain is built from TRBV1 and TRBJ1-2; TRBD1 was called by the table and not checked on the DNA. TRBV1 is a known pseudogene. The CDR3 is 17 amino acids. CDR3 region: CTSSQDSPRATNYGYTF. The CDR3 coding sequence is TGCACCAGCAGCCAAGATTCTCCCAGGGCTACTAACTATGGCTACACCTTC.

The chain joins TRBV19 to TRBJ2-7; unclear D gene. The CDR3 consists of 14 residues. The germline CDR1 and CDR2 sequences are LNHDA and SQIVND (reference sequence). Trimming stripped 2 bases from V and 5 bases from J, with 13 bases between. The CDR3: CASSISSNVDEQYF. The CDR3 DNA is TGTGCCAGTAGTATATCTAGTAACGTGGACGAGCAGTACTTC.

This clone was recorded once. The DNA of the CDR3 is TGCGCCAGCAGCCGCGCCGGGACAGGGGACACCGGGGAGCTGTTTTTT. This translates into CASSRAGTGDTGELFF. V usage is TRBV4-1 and J usage is TRBJ2-2, with 10 bases fitting TRBD1. This CDR3 spans 16 amino acids. The V gene's germline CDR1 is MGHRA and CDR2 YSYEKL. Trimming cost V 4 bases and J 3 bases; bases outside gene matches: 5.

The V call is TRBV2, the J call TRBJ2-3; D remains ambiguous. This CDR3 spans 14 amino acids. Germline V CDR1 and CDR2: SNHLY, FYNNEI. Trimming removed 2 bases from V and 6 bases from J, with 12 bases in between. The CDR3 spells CASSETPGHDTQYF. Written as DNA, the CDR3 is TGTGCCAGCAGTGAAACCCCGGGTCACGATACGCAGTATTTT.

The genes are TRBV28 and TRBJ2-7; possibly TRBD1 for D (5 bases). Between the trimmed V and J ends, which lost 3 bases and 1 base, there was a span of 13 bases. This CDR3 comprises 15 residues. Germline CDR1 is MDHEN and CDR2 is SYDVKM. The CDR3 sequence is CASSFGPGPSYEQYF. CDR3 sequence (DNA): TGTGCCAGCAGTTTTGGACCAGGGCCGTCCTACGAGCAGTACTTC.

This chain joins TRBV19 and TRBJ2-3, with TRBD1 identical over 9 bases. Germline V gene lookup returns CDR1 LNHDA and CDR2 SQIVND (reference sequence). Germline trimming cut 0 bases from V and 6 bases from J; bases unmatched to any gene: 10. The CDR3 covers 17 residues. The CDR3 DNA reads TGTGCCAGTAGTATAGATCTGGGACAGGGAGGGGACGATACGCAGTATTTT. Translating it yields CASSIDLGQGGDDTQYF. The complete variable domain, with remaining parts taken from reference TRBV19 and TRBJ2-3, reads DGGITQSPKYLFRKEGQNVTLSCEQNLNHDAMYWYRQDPGQGLRLIYYSQIVNDFQKGDIAEGYSVSREKKESFPLTVTSAQKNPTAFYLCASSIDLGQGGDDTQYFGPGTRLTVL.

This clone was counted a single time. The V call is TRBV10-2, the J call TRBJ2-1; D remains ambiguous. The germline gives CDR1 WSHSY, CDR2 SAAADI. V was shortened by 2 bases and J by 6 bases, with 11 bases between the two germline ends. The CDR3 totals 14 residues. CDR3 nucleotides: TGCGCCAGCAGTGAGGGCAGCCCCGTCAATGAGCAGTTCTTC. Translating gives CASSEGSPVNEQFF.

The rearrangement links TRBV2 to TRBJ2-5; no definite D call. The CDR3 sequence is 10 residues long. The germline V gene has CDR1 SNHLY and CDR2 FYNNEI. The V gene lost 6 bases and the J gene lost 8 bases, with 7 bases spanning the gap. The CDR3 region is CASRTITQYF. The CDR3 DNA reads TGTGCCAGCAGGACCATAACCCAGTACTTC. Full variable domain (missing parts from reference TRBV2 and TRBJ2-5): EPEVTQTPSHQVTQMGQEVILRCVPISNHLYFYWYRQILGQKVEFLVSFYNNEISEKSEIFDDQFSVERPDGSNFTLKIRSTKLEDSAMYFCASRTITQYFGPGTRLLVL.

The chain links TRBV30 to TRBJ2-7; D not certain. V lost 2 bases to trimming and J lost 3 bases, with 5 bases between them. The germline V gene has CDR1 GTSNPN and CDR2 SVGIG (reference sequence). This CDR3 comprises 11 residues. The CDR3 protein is CAWSYGYEQYF. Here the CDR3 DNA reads TGTGCCTGGAGTTACGGCTACGAGCAGTACTTC.

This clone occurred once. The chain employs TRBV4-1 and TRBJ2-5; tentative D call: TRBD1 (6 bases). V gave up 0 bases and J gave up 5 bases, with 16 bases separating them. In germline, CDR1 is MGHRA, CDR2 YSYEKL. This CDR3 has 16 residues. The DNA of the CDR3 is TGCGCCAGCAGCCAAGAACCTCGGACAGCCAAGGAGACCCAGTACTTC. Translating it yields CASSQEPRTAKETQYF.

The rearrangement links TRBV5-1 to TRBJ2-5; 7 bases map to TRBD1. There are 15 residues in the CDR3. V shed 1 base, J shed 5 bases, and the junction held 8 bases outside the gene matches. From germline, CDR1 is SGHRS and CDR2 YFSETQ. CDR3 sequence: CASSLRQGDRETQYF. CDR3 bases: TGCGCCAGCAGCTTGCGTCAGGGGGACCGGGAGACCCAGTACTTC.